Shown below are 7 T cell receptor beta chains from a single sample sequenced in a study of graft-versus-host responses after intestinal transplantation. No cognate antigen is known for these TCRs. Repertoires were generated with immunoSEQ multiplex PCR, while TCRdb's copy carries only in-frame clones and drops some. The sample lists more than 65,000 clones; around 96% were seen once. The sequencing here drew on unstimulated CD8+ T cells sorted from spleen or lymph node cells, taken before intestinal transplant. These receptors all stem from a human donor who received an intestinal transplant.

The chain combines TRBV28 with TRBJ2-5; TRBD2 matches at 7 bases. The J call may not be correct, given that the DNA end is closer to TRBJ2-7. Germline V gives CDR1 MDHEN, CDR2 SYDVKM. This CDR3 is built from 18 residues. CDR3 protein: CASTDYPRWWGRENEQYF. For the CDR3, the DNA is TGTGCCAGCACCGATTATCCCCGCTGGTGGGGGAGGGAGAACGAGCAGTACTTC.

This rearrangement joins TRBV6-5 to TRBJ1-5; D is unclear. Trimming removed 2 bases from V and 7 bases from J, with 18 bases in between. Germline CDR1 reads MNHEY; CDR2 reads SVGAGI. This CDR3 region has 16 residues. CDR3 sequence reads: CASSYTAVAAAQPQHF. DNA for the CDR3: TGTGCCAGCAGTTACACGGCGGTAGCAGCTGCCCAGCCCCAGCATTTT.

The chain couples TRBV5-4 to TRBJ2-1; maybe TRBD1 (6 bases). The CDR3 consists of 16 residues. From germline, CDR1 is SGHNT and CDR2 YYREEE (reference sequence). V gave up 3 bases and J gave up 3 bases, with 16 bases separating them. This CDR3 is CASSSSRVGGYNEQFF. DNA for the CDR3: TGTGCCAGCAGCTCTAGCAGGGTAGGGGGCTACAATGAGCAGTTCTTC.

CDR3 DNA: TGTGCCAGCAGCCCTCGATTGGGAGGGCCTCTTTTCAATGAGCAGTTCTTC. This translates into CASSPRLGGPLFNEQFF. The rearrangement uses TRBV7-9 and TRBJ2-1; the match to TRBD2 covers 7 bases. After removal of 5 bases from V and 6 bases from J, the junction contained 16 bases not matched to a gene. CDR3 length: 17 amino acids. Germline assignment: CDR1 SEHNR and CDR2 FQNEAQ (reference sequence).

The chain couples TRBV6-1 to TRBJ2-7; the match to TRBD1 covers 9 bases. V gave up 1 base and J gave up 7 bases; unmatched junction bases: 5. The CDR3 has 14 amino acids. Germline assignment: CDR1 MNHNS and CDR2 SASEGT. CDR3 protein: CASSEGTGAGEQYF. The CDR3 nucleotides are TGTGCCAGCAGTGAAGGGACAGGGGCGGGTGAGCAGTACTTC.

The CDR3 region has the DNA TGTGCCATCAGTGAGCTGGGAGACAGCACAGATACGCAGTATTTT. Its translation is CAISELGDSTDTQYF. V and J are TRBV10-3 and TRBJ2-3, with D possibly being TRBD2 (5 bases). Germline loops: CDR1 ENHRY, CDR2 SYGVKD. CDR3 length: 15 residues. V lost 2 bases to trimming and J lost 0 bases, with 9 bases between them.

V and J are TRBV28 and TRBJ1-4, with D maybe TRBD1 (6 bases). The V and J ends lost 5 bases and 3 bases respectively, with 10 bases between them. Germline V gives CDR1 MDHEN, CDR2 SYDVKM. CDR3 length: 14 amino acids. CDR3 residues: CASSPGQPNEKLFF. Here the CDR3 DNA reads TGTGCCAGCAGTCCAGGACAGCCTAATGAAAAACTGTTTTTT.